The 11 T cell receptor beta chains in this list originate from one sample, sequenced in a study of radiotherapy plus CTLA-4 blockade in lung cancer (dated by TCRdb to the late 2010s). The library came from the immunoSEQ multiplex PCR assay. TCRdb took over this immuneACCESS table, retaining in-frame rearrangements with V and J assigned. Such tables are incomplete; in checked studies, under half of the missing clones stem from an unresolved V gene, and the remainder is unexplained. The sample table records tens of thousands of clones; 84% of these occur just once. More than 4% of the sample is held by the ten biggest clonotypes. The sample in question was peripheral blood, obtained from a patient treated with radiotherapy plus ipilimumab. All receptors derive from a human donor with non-small cell lung cancer whose response to radiotherapy plus ipilimumab could not be evaluated.

In regard to this clone: At one boundary the junction diverges from the germline segment, which might be a read error. The chain has TRBV29-1 and TRBJ1-4; TRBD1 might be the D (6 bases). The CDR3 has 13 residues. Per germline, CDR1 SQVTM and CDR2 ANQGSEA. In DNA form, the CDR3 reads TGCGGCGTCAGGGGCGGTAATAATGAAAAACTGTTTTTT. Protein: CGVRGGNNEKLFF.

The rearrangement uses TRBV28 and TRBJ1-2, with TRBD1 matching 7 bases. CDR1 and CDR2 from the germline V gene are MDHEN and SYDVKM. Germline trimming cut 2 bases from V and 14 bases from J; bases unmatched to any gene: 5. This CDR3 has 11 residues. Here the CDR3 DNA reads TGTGCCAGCAGTTTAACAGGGGCGAGTACCTTC. As protein: CASSLTGASTF.

Only one count was recorded for this clone. The rearrangement joins TRBV29-1 to TRBJ2-1; D uncertain. Looked up from germline, CDR1 is SQVTM and CDR2 is ANQGSEA. V lost 3 bases, J lost 7 bases, and 16 bases lay in between. This CDR3 comprises 14 residues. In DNA, the CDR3 is TGCAGCGTTGACCCGCCAAGAGTGAATAATGAGCAGTTCTTC. Protein: CSVDPPRVNNEQFF.

The rearrangement joins TRBV6-5 to TRBJ2-1; TRBD2 matches at 10 bases. Germline CDR1 reads MNHEY; CDR2 reads SVGAGI. The CDR3 is made up of 15 amino acids. J lost 0 bases, V lost 6 bases, and 2 bases had no gene match. Written as DNA, the CDR3 is TGTGCCAGCAGGGCTAGCGGGAGCTCCTACAATGAGCAGTTCTTC. Translating gives CASRASGSSYNEQFF.

The CDR3, as DNA: TGTGCCAGCAGTTTATATGGGGGGGCTGAAAAACTGTTTTTT. Translating gives CASSLYGGAEKLFF. The genes are TRBV28 and TRBJ1-4; D may be TRBD1 (6 bases). The V end was cut by 1 base, the J end by 7 bases, with 10 bases between. Looked up from germline, CDR1 is MDHEN and CDR2 is SYDVKM. This CDR3 is built from 14 residues. The full variable domain, rest sourced from reference TRBV28 and TRBJ1-4, is DVKVTQSSRYLVKRTGEKVFLECVQDMDHENMFWYRQDPGLGLRLIYFSYDVKMKEKGDIPEGYSVSREKKERFSLILESASTNQTSMYLCASSLYGGAEKLFFGSGTQLSVL.

This chain uses TRBV27 with TRBJ2-3, with 8 bases fitting TRBD2. The CDR3 length is 15 residues. CDR1 and CDR2 from the germline V gene are MNHEY and SMNVEV (reference sequence). With 2 bases clipped from V and 4 bases from J, the junction kept 5 bases outside the gene matches. As DNA, the CDR3 is TGTGCCAGCAGTTTAGGTCGGGGGGGCCCAGATACGCAGTATTTT. As protein: CASSLGRGGPDTQYF.

The chain recombines TRBV27 with TRBJ1-5; the D is unclear. From germline, CDR1 is MNHEY and CDR2 SMNVEV (reference sequence). This CDR3 comprises 14 residues. Trimming stripped 2 bases from V and 0 bases from J, with 5 bases between. In DNA, the CDR3 is TGTGCCAGCAGTTTAGAGTATAGCAATCAGCCCCAGCATTTT. Its translation is CASSLEYSNQPQHF.

The chain is built from TRBV28 and TRBJ1-2; D remains ambiguous. Germline CDR1 is MDHEN and CDR2 is SYDVKM. The CDR3 totals 13 residues. The V end was cut by 7 bases, the J end by 4 bases, with 13 bases between. Here the CDR3 DNA reads TGTGCCAGCACGTCGCAGTCCCTCTATGGCTACACCTTC. It translates to CASTSQSLYGYTF.

The CDR3 spells CASSQTTGANSYEQYF. The CDR3 coding sequence is TGCGCCAGCAGCCAAACCACAGGGGCGAACTCCTACGAGCAGTACTTC. The V gene is TRBV4-3, the J gene TRBJ2-7; 7 bases line up with TRBD1. After removal of 2 bases from V and 0 bases from J, the junction contained 7 bases not matched to a gene. Germline lookup yields CDR1 LGHNA and CDR2 YSLEER. This CDR3 has 16 amino acids.

This clone was seen a few times. The rearrangement uses TRBV28 and TRBJ2-1; D perhaps matches TRBD1 (6 bases). Germline assignment: CDR1 MDHEN and CDR2 SYDVKM. Trimming removed 7 bases from V and 3 bases from J, with 19 bases in between. The CDR3 loop spans 16 amino acids. As DNA, the CDR3 is TGTGCCAGCACTGATATGGGGAGAGGGGGCTACAATGAGCAGTTCTTC. It encodes CASTDMGRGGYNEQFF.

The V and J genes are TRBV19 and TRBJ2-3; 10 bases are shared with TRBD2. V lost 5 bases to trimming and J lost 2 bases; unmatched junction nucleotides: 10. In germline, CDR1 is LNHDA, CDR2 SQIVND (reference sequence). This CDR3 is 17 amino acids long. The CDR3 is CASSLDSGRADTDTQYF. As DNA, the CDR3 is TGTGCCAGTAGTCTCGACAGCGGGAGGGCCGACACAGATACGCAGTATTTT.